This T cell receptor beta chain was found in a study of T cell repertoires in cytomegalovirus infection. Turning to the study itself: Matching HLA type, along with CMV infection, was indicated by public TCR beta signatures.

About this clonotype itself: Its antigen is undetermined.

V was shortened by 1 base and J by 5 bases, with 11 bases between the two germline ends. This CDR3 is 14 amino acids long. Germline V gives CDR1 SGHTA, CDR2 FQGTGA. TCRdb ran MiXCR on the reads and lists one entry per CDR3 protein. Counted here are hundreds of thousands of distinct CDR3 sequences, approximately 30% occurring once; the ten biggest clones make up under 15%. Study observations and caveats: In two of eight donors, the top clonotype was HLA-C-restricted CMV-specific.

This TCR derives from a human donor in good health (CMV status not recorded). Some clones in this sample may be carry-over from other donors' samples. Sequenced here: cultured CD8+ T cells from PBMCs, sampled from culture after CMV antigen stimulation. The chain joins TRBV7-3 to TRBJ1-2; possible D gene TRBD1, 5 bases. The CDR3 sequence: CASSLNGAGYGYTF. CDR3 bases: TGTGCCAGCAGCTTAAATGGGGCCGGGTATGGCTACACCTTC.